The rows below give T cell receptor beta chains drawn from one sample of a study of T cell responses to AZD1222 COVID-19 vaccine. The method was immunoSEQ multiplex PCR; TCRdb's version includes in-frame clones alone and lacks a portion of them. The data show tens of thousands of clones, with 70% to 90% seen just once and 3% to 4% held by the top ten. The source was peripheral blood, collected on day 0 of AZD1222 vaccination. These receptors were obtained from an adult in good health. Each CDR3 is given with its conserved first and last residue.

v_gene	j_gene	CDR3aa
TRBV5-4	TRBJ2-2	CASSLAQGGGTGTGELFF
TRBV11-2	TRBJ2-7	CASSLGPASYEQYF
TRBV12-3/TRBV12-4	TRBJ1-2	CASTSAAYGYTF
TRBV7-9	TRBJ1-1	CASSLARQEQAFF
TRBV7-8	TRBJ2-7	CASSPDTYEQYF
TRBV3-1/TRBV3-2	TRBJ1-2	CASSSGGPGGGYTF
TRBV7-9	TRBJ2-3	CASSLARTDTQYF
TRBV6-5	TRBJ1-2	CASSFTGAQDGYTF
TRBV30	TRBJ1-2	CASHISSYGYTF
TRBV6-5	TRBJ2-7	CASSYSTGPAGEQYF